Below, 29 T cell receptor beta chains from the same sample are listed, as sequenced in a study of regulatory T cells in long-lasting Graves disease. Libraries of TCR beta came from iRepertoire HTBI primers plus Arm-PCR of CDR3 regions. TCRdb reprocessed the multiplex PCR reads via MiXCR and lists one record per CDR3 protein. This sample yields 440,000 or so distinct CDR3 sequences, of which roughly 17% are seen a single time; around 10% belongs to the top ten. Documented time point: newly diagnosed GD, antithyroid drugs for less than 3 months. Researchers made the TCR library from RNA that was extracted from PBMCs. In addition, the sample was reused for a study of T cells in Graves' hyperthyroidism and ophthalmopathy.

Sample: peripheral blood mononuclear cells (PBMCs), taken at new diagnosis, from a patient treated with antithyroid drugs. These receptors came from a woman aged 30 to 39 with Graves disease.

The sample holds many counts of this clonotype. The genes are TRBV11-2 and TRBJ2-5; D possibly corresponds to TRBD2 (6 bases). V was shortened by 2 bases and J by 3 bases, with 22 bases between the two germline ends. In germline, CDR1 is SGHAT, CDR2 FQNNGV. CDR3 length equals 18 residues. The CDR3 DNA sequence: TGTGCCAGCAGCTTATTGTTTCGCGTCGGACTATCAAAAGAGACCCAGTACTTC. This sequence encodes CASSLLFRVGLSKETQYF.

This clonotype has a count of ten or more. The chain carries TRBV6-1 and TRBJ2-5; 9 bases agree with TRBD2. CDR3 size: 14 residues. J lost 4 bases, V lost 8 bases, and 8 bases had no gene match. Germline values: CDR1 MNHNS, CDR2 SASEGT. The CDR3: CASVTGTSTETQYF. The CDR3 nucleotides are TGTGCCAGCGTAACGGGGACTAGCACAGAGACCCAGTACTTC.

This clonotype was seen many times. V gene TRBV2 combines with J gene TRBJ2-7; D uncertain. Germline V lookup: CDR1 SNHLY, CDR2 FYNNEI. Trimming stripped 5 bases from V and 6 bases from J, with 20 bases between. The CDR3 is made up of 15 amino acids. CDR3 bases: TGTGCCAGCAGTAGGGTGAGGCAGGATGTTCCCGAGCAGTACTTC. Encoded protein: CASSRVRQDVPEQYF.

As to this clonotype: Possible read error: a much larger clone is one base away. This chain links TRBV28 with TRBJ2-7; the match to TRBD2 covers 7 bases. The CDR3 sequence is 13 residues long. Germline V gene sequence: CDR1 MDHEN, CDR2 SYDVKM. The CDR3 bases are TGTGCCTGCAGTTTATGGGACTACTACGAGCAGTACTTC. Translating gives CACSLWDYYEQYF.

This clonotype was counted at least ten times. The rearrangement uses TRBV7-2 and TRBJ1-2; 7 bases line up with TRBD1. The germline gives CDR1 SGHTA, CDR2 FQGNSA. The junction had 9 bases not matched to a gene; V was cut back by 6 bases and J by 2 bases. The length of the CDR3 is 15 residues. The CDR3: CASSFTGAANYGYTF. As DNA, the CDR3 is TGTGCCAGCAGTTTTACAGGGGCCGCCAACTATGGCTACACCTTC.

This clonotype occurred once. A read error is possible here, since a much larger clone lies one base away. The CDR3 ends on some other residue instead of the conserved phenylalanine or tryptophan, so this is likely a read error. The chain is built from TRBV20-1 and TRBJ2-7; no firm D call. The CDR3 runs to 13 residues. The V end was cut by 1 base, the J end by 0 bases, with 7 bases between. The germline V gene has CDR1 DFQATT and CDR2 SNEGSKA (reference sequence). In nucleotides, the CDR3 is TGCAGTGCTAGAGTGCACAACTCCTACGAGCAGTACCTC. Translated, it gives CSARVHNSYEQYL.

Concerning this clonotype itself: With a much larger clone just one base away, this may be a read error. The chain links TRBV11-2 to TRBJ1-2; D might be TRBD1 (5 bases). Germline CDR1 SGHAT, CDR2 FQNNGV. The CDR3 length is 14 residues. The CDR3 DNA sequence: TGTGCCAGCAGCTTTACGGAGGGGTTTTATGGCTGCACCTTC. Protein sequence: CASSFTEGFYGCTF.

This clonotype was found many times. The rearrangement uses TRBV28 and TRBJ2-1; a weak D match, TRBD1 (5 bases). Germline V CDR1 and CDR2: MDHEN, SYDVKM. CDR3 size: 12 residues. Trimming stripped 8 bases from V and 12 bases from J, with 17 bases between. This CDR3 is CASQGTLHGQFF. For the CDR3, the DNA is TGTGCCAGCCAGGGAACGCTGCATGGGCAGTTCTTC. The complete variable domain, with remaining parts taken from reference TRBV28 and TRBJ2-1, reads DVKVTQSSRYLVKRTGEKVFLECVQDMDHENMFWYRQDPGLGLRLIYFSYDVKMKEKGDIPEGYSVSREKKERFSLILESASTNQTSMYLCASQGTLHGQFFGPGTRLTVL.

This chain joins TRBV6-1 and TRBJ2-1, with 7 bases that match TRBD1. In germline, CDR1 is MNHNS, CDR2 SASEGT. Germline trimming cut 8 bases from V and 3 bases from J; bases unmatched to any gene: 7. The CDR3 has 14 amino acids. The CDR3 here is CASEDRSFYNEQFF. CDR3 coding DNA: TGTGCCAGCGAGGACAGGAGCTTCTACAATGAGCAGTTCTTC.

This clonotype appeared a few times. V and J are TRBV19 and TRBJ2-3; possibly TRBD1 for D (5 bases). Germline V gene data show CDR1 as LNHDA and CDR2 as SQIVND (reference sequence). V gave up 5 bases and J gave up 5 bases, with 11 bases separating them. The CDR3 has 13 amino acids. In DNA form, the CDR3 reads TGTGCCAGTAGTGATGTAAGGGGAGATACGCAGTATTTT. It yields the protein CASSDVRGDTQYF. Supplemented by reference TRBV19 and TRBJ2-3, the full variable domain reads DGGITQSPKYLFRKEGQNVTLSCEQNLNHDAMYWYRQDPGQGLRLIYYSQIVNDFQKGDIAEGYSVSREKKESFPLTVTSAQKNPTAFYLCASSDVRGDTQYFGPGTRLTVL.

This clonotype was seen just once. A much larger clone lies a single base off, so this may be a read error. The chain has TRBV9 and TRBJ1-2; 9 bases agree with TRBD1. V trimming: 6 bases; J trimming: 2 bases; junction bases outside the gene matches: 11. Germline V gene sequence: CDR1 SGDLS, CDR2 YYNGEE. The CDR3 runs 16 residues. CDR3 DNA sequence: TGTGCCAGCACCCCCGGTGGGGGACAGGGAAACTATGGCTACACCTTC. It encodes CASTPGGGQGNYGYTF.

This clonotype came up a few times. The chain employs TRBV28 and TRBJ2-6; D gene uncertain. Germline V gives CDR1 MDHEN, CDR2 SYDVKM. The length of the CDR3 is 15 residues. Trimming cost V 6 bases and J 0 bases, with 9 bases left between them. As DNA, the CDR3 is TGTGCCAGCAGCTTCCAAGTCTCTGGGGCCAACGTCCTGACTTTC. This gives the protein CASSFQVSGANVLTF. Complete variable domain (other parts from reference TRBV28 and TRBJ2-6): DVKVTQSSRYLVKRTGEKVFLECVQDMDHENMFWYRQDPGLGLRLIYFSYDVKMKEKGDIPEGYSVSREKKERFSLILESASTNQTSMYLCASSFQVSGANVLTFGAGSRLTVL.

The V gene is TRBV27, the J gene TRBJ2-3, with TRBD1 matching over 9 bases. The junction had 6 bases not matched to a gene; V was cut back by 7 bases and J by 4 bases. The CDR3 has 14 residues. Germline V gene data show CDR1 as MNHEY and CDR2 as SMNVEV (reference sequence). The chain's CDR3 is CASKSGQGSDTQYF. DNA of the CDR3: TGTGCCAGCAAATCCGGACAGGGGTCAGATACGCAGTATTTT.

This clonotype was counted between two and nine times. This may stem from a read error, because a much larger clone lies one nucleotide away. J is TRBJ2-7 and V is TRBV28; D may be TRBD2 (5 bases). Looked up from germline, CDR1 is MDHEN and CDR2 is SYDVKM. The CDR3 is made up of 13 amino acids. Here the CDR3 reads CAILKAGGYEQCF. The CDR3 coding sequence is TGTGCCATCCTGAAGGCTGGCGGGTACGAGCAGTGCTTC.

The chain carries TRBV24-1 and TRBJ2-6; weak D call: TRBD2 (6 bases). CDR1 KGHDR and CDR2 SFDVKD come from the germline V gene. This CDR3 contains 19 residues. V was cut by 4 bases and J by 0 bases, with 18 bases left in between. The CDR3, as DNA: TGTGCCACCAGTGACCGTGACTCCAACGGGGGCTCTGGGGCCAACGTCCTGACTTTC. This encodes CATSDRDSNGGSGANVLTF.

The chain recombines TRBV7-9 with TRBJ2-1; TRBD1 or TRBD2 may be the D gene (5 bases each). This CDR3 has 16 residues. Germline V gene lookup returns CDR1 SEHNR and CDR2 FQNEAQ (reference sequence). The ends were cut back, 10 bases at V and 5 bases at J, with 24 bases in the middle. DNA of the CDR3: TGTGCCACCGCCCCGTGGGGGAGTACAGAAAACAATGAGCAGTTCTTC. Encoded protein: CATAPWGSTENNEQFF.

This clonotype was found many times. V is TRBV5-5 and J is TRBJ1-5; D not resolved. V was shortened by 3 bases and J by 5 bases, with 15 bases between the two germline ends. The CDR3 length is 15 residues. Germline V gene lookup returns CDR1 SGHKS and CDR2 YYEKEE (reference sequence). The chain's CDR3 is CASSSDGIDHQPQHF. The CDR3 DNA is TGTGCCAGCAGCTCGGACGGGATAGATCATCAGCCCCAGCATTTT.

This clonotype was seen repeatedly, ten times or more. CDR3 amino acids: CASSQVGGLEKLFF. The CDR3 nucleotides read TGTGCCAGCAGCCAGGTTGGCGGTTTGGAAAAACTGTTTTTT. The chain is built from TRBV7-2 and TRBJ1-4; D is unresolved. The CDR3 is 14 residues long. CDR1 and CDR2 (germline): SGHTA, FQGNSA. Trimming shortened V by 5 bases and J by 8 bases, and 15 bases separated the two germline ends.

The rearrangement joins TRBV7-8 to TRBJ1-4, with D tentatively TRBD1 (5 bases). V was clipped by 4 bases and J by 0 bases, with 15 bases between them. The germline CDR1 and CDR2 sequences are SGHVS and FQNEAQ. The CDR3 extends over 17 amino acids. The CDR3 DNA reads as TGTGCCAGCAGCTACCGGGGGGGGTCCACAACTAATGAAAAACTGTTTTTT. It translates to CASSYRGGSTTNEKLFF.

This clonotype was detected many times. The J gene is TRBJ2-3, the V gene TRBV2, with D unresolved. Trimming shortened V by 11 bases and J by 6 bases, and 9 bases separated the two germline ends. CDR1 is SNHLY, CDR2 FYNNEI, per germline. The CDR3 runs 10 residues. CDR3 loop: CAGSGDTQYF. The CDR3 DNA reads as TGTGCCGGATCCGGCGATACGCAGTATTTT.

This clonotype has only a few counts. DNA of the CDR3: TGTGCCACCAGTGATTCGGGGGATAACTATGGCTACACCTTC. Translating it yields CATSDSGDNYGYTF. This chain joins TRBV24-1 and TRBJ1-2, with D possibly TRBD1 on 5 matching bases. Trimming shortened V by 2 bases and J by 1 base, and 7 bases separated the two germline ends. CDR1 is KGHDR and CDR2 is SFDVKD in the germline V gene. The CDR3 consists of 14 residues.

This clonotype was found once. The chain combines TRBV10-3 with TRBJ2-1; TRBD1 or TRBD2 may be the D gene (6 bases each). CDR3 length: 14 amino acids. Germline V CDR1 and CDR2: ENHRY, SYGVKD. The germline V and J ends were trimmed by 10 bases and 4 bases, with 17 bases remaining between them. The chain's CDR3 is CATGEDYLYNEQFF. The CDR3 nucleotides read TGTGCCACAGGGGAGGACTATCTATACAATGAGCAGTTCTTC.

This chain uses TRBV6-2 or TRBV6-3 with TRBJ2-1; D is perhaps TRBD2 (6 bases). The germline CDR1 and CDR2 sequences are MNHEY and SVGEGT. The CDR3 runs 12 residues. The ends were cut back, 6 bases at V and 7 bases at J, with 10 bases in the middle. The chain's CDR3 is CASSRLENEQFF. CDR3 coding DNA: TGTGCCAGCAGCAGACTAGAAAATGAGCAGTTCTTC.

This clonotype was detected ten times or more. The chain joins TRBV7-8 to TRBJ1-2, with D possibly matching TRBD1 (6 bases). CDR1 SGHVS and CDR2 FQNEAQ come from the germline V gene. V was trimmed by 5 bases and J by 4 bases, leaving 17 bases between them. This CDR3 is built from 15 residues. CDR3: CASSLPPTGPYGYTF. Here the CDR3 DNA reads TGTGCCAGCAGCCTCCCACCCACAGGGCCCTATGGCTACACCTTC.

This clonotype was seen a few times. The rearrangement joins TRBV5-1 to TRBJ2-3, with D possibly matching TRBD2 (6 bases). Germline loops: CDR1 SGHRS, CDR2 YFSETQ. V shed 1 base and J shed 0 bases, with 12 bases lying between them. The CDR3 has 16 residues. The CDR3 region is CASSLSPGTSTDTQYF. The CDR3, as DNA: TGCGCCAGCAGCTTGAGCCCCGGGACTAGCACAGATACGCAGTATTTT.

This clonotype was seen ten or more times. The gene calls are TRBV7-2 and TRBJ1-2; 8 nucleotides align to TRBD1. The CDR3 sequence is 14 residues long. The V gene end was trimmed by 4 bases and the J gene end by 4 bases; junction bases not matched to a gene: 5. The germline CDR1 and CDR2 sequences are SGHTA and FQGNSA. CDR3 nucleotides: TGTGCCAGCAGCTCGGACAGGGTCGGCTATGGCTACACCTTC. It is translated as CASSSDRVGYGYTF. The complete variable domain, with remaining parts taken from reference TRBV7-2 and TRBJ1-2, reads GAGVSQSPSNKVTEKGKDVELRCDPISGHTALYWYRQSLGQGLEFLIYFQGNSAPDKSGLPSDRFSAERTGGSVSTLTIQRTQQEDSAVYLCASSSDRVGYGYTFGSGTRLTVV.

This clonotype occurred many times. V is TRBV5-6 and J is TRBJ1-5; unclear D gene. Trimming stripped 0 bases from V and 7 bases from J, with 14 bases between. Germline CDR1 and CDR2: SGHDT and YYEEEE. This CDR3 has 15 residues. This CDR3 is CASSLGGPNAQPQHF. CDR3 sequence (DNA): TGTGCCAGCAGCTTGGGGGGTCCAAACGCCCAGCCCCAGCATTTT. The whole variable domain, remainder taken from reference TRBV5-6 and TRBJ1-5, is DAGVTQSPTHLIKTRGQQVTLRCSPKSGHDTVSWYQQALGQGPQFIFQYYEEEERQRGNFPDRFSGHQFPNYSSELNVNALLLGDSALYLCASSLGGPNAQPQHFGDGTRLSIL.

This clonotype was counted between two and nine times. The chain carries TRBV11-2 and TRBJ2-1; TRBD2 aligns across 11 bases. The CDR3 sequence is 18 residues long. Germline-derived CDR1 and CDR2 are SGHAT and FQNNGV. J was trimmed by 2 bases and V by 1 base; bases with no gene match: 7. CDR3 region: CASSLVLLAGATYNEQFF. In DNA form, the CDR3 reads TGTGCCAGCAGCTTAGTTCTACTAGCGGGAGCGACCTACAATGAGCAGTTCTTC.

The rearrangement uses TRBV28 and TRBJ2-1, with D perhaps matching TRBD2 (7 bases). This CDR3 has 15 residues. Germline assignment: CDR1 MDHEN and CDR2 SYDVKM. Trimming took 7 bases from V and 5 from J, leaving 18 bases between them. Here the CDR3 DNA reads TGTGCCAGCACCAGAAGGGGGGGCGCTGACAATGAGCAGTTCTTC. Its protein product is CASTRRGGADNEQFF. Based on the CDR3 plus reference TRBV28 and TRBJ2-1, the full variable domain is DVKVTQSSRYLVKRTGEKVFLECVQDMDHENMFWYRQDPGLGLRLIYFSYDVKMKEKGDIPEGYSVSREKKERFSLILESASTNQTSMYLCASTRRGGADNEQFFGPGTRLTVL.